This entry is about one TCR beta chain. The PCR used 60 Vbeta and 13 Jbeta primers. Assay used: immunoSEQ multiplex PCR; TCRdb lists only in-frame clones, some missing. The sample includes 90,000 to 140,000 clones, over 12% of them seen just once. The sample is drawn from a study of cytomegalovirus exposure and HLA in healthy donors. Trimming took off 6 bases at V and 3 bases at J, with 12 bases between the two ends. The germline CDR1 and CDR2 sequences are MNHNS and SASEGT. This CDR3 is built from 14 residues. The clonotype was recovered from a female donor in good health and CMV-seronegative. The J gene is TRBJ2-1, the V gene TRBV6-1, with D tentatively TRBD1 (5 bases). The sample was PBMCs. The chain's CDR3 is CASRSLGDYNEQFF. The CDR3 coding sequence is TGTGCCAGCAGGTCGTTAGGGGACTACAATGAGCAGTTCTTC.